The clone carrying this TCR beta chain was counted ten times or more. The target antigen is unknown. The record originates from a study of T cells after yellow fever vaccination. Study-wide findings and caveats: Boosting was followed by the reappearance of most primary-vaccination clones (roughly 95% CD4, around 86% CD8).

Germline lookup yields CDR1 MNHNS and CDR2 SASEGT. The trim removed 3 bases at V and 0 bases at J, leaving 5 bases unmatched. The CDR3 totals 15 residues. Via MiXCR, TCRdb re-called the 5' RACE reads, giving one row per CDR3 protein. The sample carries about 360,000 distinct CDR3 sequences, around 6.5% recorded once. The gene calls are TRBV6-1 and TRBJ2-7; 7 bases line up with TRBD2. Source: PBMCs, taken 5 days after the yellow fever booster vaccination. The receptor was derived from a man aged 30-40 years who received the YFV17D yellow fever vaccine. This chain's CDR3 is CASSDGTTGSYEQYF. In DNA form, the CDR3 reads TGTGCCAGCAGTGATGGGACTACCGGCTCCTACGAGCAGTACTTC.